One sample yielded the 14 T cell receptor beta chains listed below, sequenced in a study of vaccination and CD4 T cells after COVID-19. Sequencing of cultured CD4+ T cell DNA used the Oncomine TCR Beta short-read assay. TCRdb re-called the PCR reads with MiXCR, one entry per CDR3 protein. Among about 9,900 distinct CDR3 sequences listed, about a third were seen once. The antigens for these receptors are not known. Specified treatment: approximately 9-day PBMC culture with coronavirus spike peptide pools or control peptides (ViraFEST assay). The collection of CD4+ T cells from the unexposed donor took place before the COVID-19 pandemic (2011-2018). The sequenced sample consisted of CD4+ T cells from blood, cultured in vitro. The receptors were gathered from a human donor in good health.

This clonotype was detected only a few times. V usage is TRBV19 and J usage is TRBJ2-5; 9 bases match TRBD1. The CDR3 runs 15 residues. CDR1 LNHDA and CDR2 SQIVND come from the germline V gene (reference sequence). Trimming removed 8 bases from V and 4 bases from J; junction bases left unmatched: 11. The CDR3 region is CASRGGQGARETQYF. CDR3 coding DNA: TGTGCCAGTCGCGGGGGACAGGGCGCACGAGAGACCCAGTACTTC.

This sequence joins TRBV6-5 and TRBJ2-7, with D maybe TRBD2 (6 bases). The CDR3 runs 16 residues. V shed 4 bases and J shed 7 bases, with 23 bases lying between them. Per germline, CDR1 MNHEY and CDR2 SVGAGI. CDR3 in amino acids: CASSSRTAASVREQYF. Written as DNA, the CDR3 is TGTGCCAGCAGTTCCCGGACGGCGGCTAGCGTAAGGGAGCAGTACTTC.

In its sample, this clonotype ranks as large. V gene TRBV19 combines with J gene TRBJ2-1; 9 positions match TRBD1. The length of the CDR3 is 14 residues. V lost 9 bases, J lost 9 bases, and 12 bases stayed unmatched. The germline gives CDR1 LNHDA, CDR2 SQIVND (reference sequence). CDR3 region: CASTPGTGWGEQFF. For the CDR3, the DNA is TGTGCCAGCACTCCCGGGACAGGGTGGGGTGAGCAGTTCTTC.

The J gene is TRBJ1-5, the V gene TRBV5-8; no reliable D call. Trimming took off 0 bases at V and 4 bases at J, with 5 bases between the two ends. Looked up from germline, CDR1 is SGHTS and CDR2 is YDEGEE. The CDR3 extends over 13 amino acids. The CDR3 spells CASSLVGNQPQHF. The DNA for the CDR3 is TGTGCCAGCAGCTTGGTTGGGAATCAGCCCCAGCATTTT. Full variable domain (outside the CDR3, taken from reference TRBV5-8 and TRBJ1-5): EAGVTQSPTHLIKTRGQQATLRCSPISGHTSVYWYQQALGLGLQFLLWYDEGEERNRGNFPPRFSGRQFPNYSSELNVNALELEDSALYLCASSLVGNQPQHFGDGTRLSIL.

This clonotype has a handful of counts. V gene TRBV10-3 combines with J gene TRBJ2-1, with D unresolved. This CDR3 has 11 residues. CDR1 ENHRY and CDR2 SYGVKD come from the germline V gene. Trimming pared 3 bases from V and 6 bases from J, leaving 3 bases between. DNA for the CDR3: TGTGCCATCAGTGACACCAATGAGCAGTTCTTC. Its protein product is CAISDTNEQFF.

The rearrangement joins TRBV20-1 to TRBJ2-1; no clear D. The CDR3 covers 12 residues. Germline CDR1 DFQATT, CDR2 SNEGSKA (reference sequence). V was pared by 6 bases and J by 12 bases, with 18 bases between. The chain's CDR3 is CSAPQPQVAQFF. The CDR3, as DNA: TGCAGTGCCCCCCAGCCCCAGGTCGCGCAGTTCTTC.

This clonotype was picked up a small number of times. This rearrangement joins TRBV2 to TRBJ1-5; perhaps TRBD1 as D (5 bases). Germline V gene sequence: CDR1 SNHLY, CDR2 FYNNEI. Trimming took 5 bases from V and 3 from J, leaving 11 bases between them. The CDR3 has 14 amino acids. The CDR3 DNA sequence: TGTGCCAGCAGTCTAGACAGACACAATCAGCCCCAGCATTTT. Its translation is CASSLDRHNQPQHF.

A word on this clonotype: Lacking the conserved final phenylalanine or tryptophan, this CDR3 likely reflects a read error. The chain uses TRBV6-5 and TRBJ1-2; D is unclear. Trimming took off 0 bases at V and 0 bases at J, with 8 bases between the two ends. Looked up from germline, CDR1 is MNHEY and CDR2 is SVGAGI. This CDR3 has 15 amino acids. The CDR3 region is CASSYSISANYGYTL. In nucleotides, the CDR3 is TGTGCCAGCAGTTACTCGATTAGTGCTAACTATGGCTACACCCTC.

This chain joins TRBV6-5 and TRBJ1-2; D remains ambiguous. Between the trimmed V and J ends, which lost 4 bases and 8 bases, there was a span of 14 bases. CDR3 length equals 13 residues. Germline V gene data show CDR1 as MNHEY and CDR2 as SVGAGI. The chain's CDR3 is CASSLGQQIGYTF. The CDR3 DNA reads as TGTGCCAGCAGTTTGGGTCAACAAATAGGCTACACCTTC.

The chain joins TRBV20-1 to TRBJ1-1; a weak D match, TRBD1 (6 bases). The CDR3 length is 15 residues. Germline V gives CDR1 DFQATT, CDR2 SNEGSKA (reference sequence). V shed 0 bases and J shed 3 bases, with 14 bases lying between them. CDR3 DNA sequence: TGCAGTGCTAGAGAGGGGGGCAGGGGTCACACTGAAGCTTTCTTT. Its translation is CSAREGGRGHTEAFF.

By its share, this clonotype is medium-sized. This chain links TRBV6-2 or TRBV6-3 with TRBJ2-5; 11 bases are shared with TRBD2. Germline V gene data show CDR1 as MNHEY and CDR2 as SVGEGT. V was clipped by 7 bases and J by 7 bases; unmatched bases: 8. There are 14 residues in the CDR3. CDR3 DNA: TGTGCCAGCATTTCTAGCGGGGGGTTAGTGACCCAGTACTTC. It specifies CASISSGGLVTQYF.

The CDR3 reads CASQDSLNEKLFF. DNA of the CDR3: TGTGCCAGCCAGGACAGCCTTAATGAAAAACTGTTTTTT. The V and J genes are TRBV5-8 and TRBJ1-4; a weak D match, TRBD1 (6 bases). CDR3 length: 13 residues. The germline V gene has CDR1 SGHTS and CDR2 YDEGEE. V was cut by 7 bases and J by 4 bases, with 11 bases left in between.

This clonotype was detected once. V usage is TRBV20-1 and J usage is TRBJ2-7; 9 bases fit TRBD1. This CDR3 contains 14 residues. The trim removed 3 bases at V and 5 bases at J, leaving 8 bases unmatched. The germline V gene has CDR1 DFQATT and CDR2 SNEGSKA (reference sequence). In nucleotides, the CDR3 is TGCAGTGCTAGGGGATGGACAGGGGTCCACGAGCAGTACTTC. This codes for CSARGWTGVHEQYF.

The chain combines TRBV6-1 with TRBJ1-6; the D gene is possibly TRBD1 (5 bases). The CDR3 covers 12 residues. CDR1 is MNHNS, CDR2 SASEGT, per germline. V dropped 6 bases and J dropped 10 bases, with 10 bases sitting between them. CDR3 nucleotide sequence: TGTGCCAGCAGAGGGACGTGGTCACCCCTCCACTTT. It is translated as CASRGTWSPLHF.